A single sample gave rise to the 5 T cell receptor beta chains below, sequenced in a study of CD8+ T cells in alopecia areata. Treatment indicated: oral pan-JAK inhibitor, 5-10 mg twice daily. Following extraction, RNA underwent reverse transcription to cDNA, which served as the sequencing template. Data came from immunoSEQ multiplex PCR; TCRdb stores just in-frame clones and leaves some out. Counted here are 200,000 or so clones, 58% occurring once; the ten biggest clones make up about 5.5%. Sequences were derived from CD4+ T cells sorted from blood, sampled at week 24, from a patient treated with tofacitinib. The receptors stem from a human donor with alopecia areata.

This clone was seen a few times. The sample holds other DNA sequences that translate to the same CDR3. The V call is TRBV28, the J call TRBJ1-2; D not certain. The CDR3 sequence is 12 residues long. V lost 3 bases to trimming and J lost 3 bases, with 5 bases between them. The germline V gene has CDR1 MDHEN and CDR2 SYDVKM. This CDR3 is CASSLEYYGYTF. The CDR3 nucleotides are TGTGCCAGCAGTTTGGAGTACTATGGCTACACCTTC.

V and J are TRBV6-5 and TRBJ1-1; 8 positions agree with TRBD1. There are 15 residues in the CDR3. V shed 5 bases, J shed 0 bases, and the junction held 5 bases outside the gene matches. Germline lookup yields CDR1 MNHEY and CDR2 SVGAGI. CDR3 DNA: TGTGCCAGCAGTACCCGGACAGGGCTGAACACTGAAGCTTTCTTT. Its translation is CASSTRTGLNTEAFF.

The chain carries TRBV9 and TRBJ1-2, with a possible D match to TRBD1 (6 bases). V lost 0 bases and J 7 bases, leaving 13 bases between the germline ends. The CDR3 runs 14 residues. Germline lookup yields CDR1 SGDLS and CDR2 YYNGEE. Written as DNA, the CDR3 is TGTGCCAGCAGCGTAGGTGCAGGGGAAGGTGGCTACACCTTC. Translating gives CASSVGAGEGGYTF.

The chain employs TRBV21-1 and TRBJ2-5; the D call in the table, TRBD2, was not verified against the DNA. TRBV21-1 is annotated as a pseudogene. The CDR3 totals 16 residues. In nucleotides, the CDR3 is TGTGCCAGCAGCACAGACCCGTCGAACTATCAAGAGACCCAGTACTTC. Residues: CASSTDPSNYQETQYF.

This clone has a handful of counts. The chain carries TRBV7-7 and TRBJ2-2; 7 bases fit TRBD1. V lost 2 bases, J lost 2 bases, and 2 bases stayed unmatched. Germline V lookup: CDR1 SSHAT, CDR2 FNYEAQ (reference sequence). The CDR3 has 15 amino acids. In DNA form, the CDR3 reads TGTGCCAGCAGCTTAAGGGACAGTAACACCGGGGAGCTGTTTTTT. Translated: CASSLRDSNTGELFF.